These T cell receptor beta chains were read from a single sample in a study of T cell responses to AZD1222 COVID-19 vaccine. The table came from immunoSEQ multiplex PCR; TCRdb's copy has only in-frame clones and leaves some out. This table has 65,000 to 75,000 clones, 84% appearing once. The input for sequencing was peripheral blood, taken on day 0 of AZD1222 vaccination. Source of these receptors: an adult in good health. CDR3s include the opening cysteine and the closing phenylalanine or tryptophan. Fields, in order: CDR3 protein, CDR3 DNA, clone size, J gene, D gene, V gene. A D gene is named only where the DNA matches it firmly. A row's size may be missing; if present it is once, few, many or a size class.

CDR3 protein: CASSYLGSERFRQPQHF
CDR3 DNA: TGTGCCAGCAGCTACCTTGGGAGTGAGCGGTTTAGACAGCCCCAGCATTTT
clone size: -
J gene: TRBJ1-5
D gene: -
V gene: TRBV7-2

CDR3 protein: CASSQDGGLYGYTF
CDR3 DNA: TGCGCCAGCAGCCAAGATGGAGGCCTCTATGGCTACACCTTC
clone size: -
J gene: TRBJ1-2
D gene: -
V gene: TRBV4-3

CDR3 protein: CASSLDRGNEQFF
CDR3 DNA: TGTGCCAGCAGTTTGGACAGGGGTAATGAGCAGTTCTTC
clone size: once
J gene: TRBJ2-1
D gene: TRBD1
V gene: TRBV27

CDR3 protein: CASSPRPRDEKLFF
CDR3 DNA: TGCGCCAGCAGCCCTAGGCCACGGGATGAAAAACTGTTTTTT
clone size: few
J gene: TRBJ1-4
D gene: -
V gene: TRBV4-3

CDR3 protein: CASSQVKDGGYGYTF
CDR3 DNA: TGCGCCAGCAGCCAAGTCAAGGACGGGGGCTATGGCTACACCTTC
clone size: -
J gene: TRBJ1-2
D gene: -
V gene: TRBV4-3

CDR3 protein: CASSPLGGSMDGYTF
CDR3 DNA: TGTGCCAGCTCACCTCTCGGGGGGAGTATGGATGGCTACACCTTC
clone size: -
J gene: TRBJ1-2
D gene: -
V gene: TRBV18

CDR3 protein: CASSLPEGNEQFF
CDR3 DNA: TGTGCCAGCAGCTTACCGGAGGGAAATGAGCAGTTCTTC
clone size: -
J gene: TRBJ2-1
D gene: -
V gene: TRBV11-2

CDR3 protein: CASSTGTSGIGYSYEQYF
CDR3 DNA: TGCGCCAGCAGTACCGGGACTAGCGGGATAGGATACTCCTACGAGCAGTACTTC
clone size: -
J gene: TRBJ2-7
D gene: TRBD2
V gene: TRBV10-2

CDR3 protein: CASSVGETANEKLFF
CDR3 DNA: TGTGCCAGCAGCGTAGGTGAGACAGCCAATGAAAAACTGTTTTTT
clone size: -
J gene: TRBJ1-4
D gene: -
V gene: TRBV9

CDR3 protein: CASSYSSNEKLFF
CDR3 DNA: TGTGCCAGCAGTTACTCGAGTAATGAAAAACTGTTTTTT
clone size: medium-sized
J gene: TRBJ1-4
D gene: -
V gene: TRBV6-6

CDR3 protein: CASSSGETEAFF
CDR3 DNA: TGTGCCAGCAGTTCAGGGGAAACTGAAGCTTTCTTT
clone size: -
J gene: TRBJ1-1
D gene: -
V gene: TRBV28

CDR3 protein: CATLGQKDTEAFF
CDR3 DNA: TGTGCCACCTTGGGACAGAAGGACACTGAAGCTTTCTTT
clone size: -
J gene: TRBJ1-1
D gene: TRBD1
V gene: TRBV12-3/TRBV12-4

CDR3 protein: CASSAQRRTYSYEQYF
CDR3 DNA: TGTGCCAGCAGTGCCCAAAGGAGGACATACTCCTACGAGCAGTACTTC
clone size: -
J gene: TRBJ2-7
D gene: -
V gene: TRBV2

CDR3 protein: CASSSSGRLEQFF
CDR3 DNA: TGTGCCAGCAGCTCTAGCGGGAGGCTTGAGCAGTTCTTC
clone size: few
J gene: TRBJ2-1
D gene: TRBD2
V gene: TRBV7-3

CDR3 protein: CASSFGINTEAFF
CDR3 DNA: TGTGCCAGCAGCTTCGGGATTAACACTGAAGCTTTCTTT
clone size: -
J gene: TRBJ1-1
D gene: -
V gene: TRBV7-3

CDR3 protein: CASSSENRGLGNQPQHF
CDR3 DNA: TGTGCCAGTAGTTCCGAAAACAGGGGGCTGGGCAATCAGCCCCAGCATTTT
clone size: -
J gene: TRBJ1-5
D gene: TRBD1
V gene: TRBV19

CDR3 protein: CASSLGGWDTQYF
CDR3 DNA: TGTGCCAGCAGCTTAGGAGGGTGGGATACGCAGTATTTT
clone size: -
J gene: TRBJ2-3
D gene: -
V gene: TRBV11-2

CDR3 protein: CASSSPGQGPYEQYF
CDR3 DNA: TGTGCCAGCAGCTCGCCGGGACAGGGGCCCTACGAGCAGTACTTC
clone size: -
J gene: TRBJ2-7
D gene: TRBD1
V gene: TRBV5-4

CDR3 protein: CASGETSYEQYF
CDR3 DNA: TGTGCCAGCGGGGAGACCTCCTACGAGCAGTACTTC
clone size: once
J gene: TRBJ2-7
D gene: -
V gene: TRBV14

CDR3 protein: CASSQRGGQGRNTIYF
CDR3 DNA: TGTGCCAGCAGCCAAAGGGGGGGACAGGGACGAAACACCATATATTTT
clone size: -
J gene: TRBJ1-3
D gene: TRBD1
V gene: TRBV3-1/TRBV3-2

CDR3 protein: CASSYKASGGPTDTQYF
CDR3 DNA: TGTGCCAGCAGTTACAAGGCTAGCGGGGGCCCGACAGATACGCAGTATTTT
clone size: few
J gene: TRBJ2-3
D gene: TRBD2
V gene: TRBV5-4

CDR3 protein: CASSPPGQGGRVAFF
CDR3 DNA: TGTGCCAGTAGTCCCCCCGGACAGGGCGGGCGGGTAGCTTTCTTT
clone size: -
J gene: TRBJ1-1
D gene: TRBD1
V gene: TRBV19

CDR3 protein: CASSYLRGNTGELFF
CDR3 DNA: TGTGCCAGCAGTTACTTGCGGGGGAACACCGGGGAGCTGTTTTTT
clone size: few
J gene: TRBJ2-2
D gene: -
V gene: TRBV6-5

CDR3 protein: CASSLGGTGAMNTEAFF
CDR3 DNA: TGTGCCAGCAGTTTGGGGGGGACAGGAGCCATGAACACTGAAGCTTTCTTT
clone size: -
J gene: TRBJ1-1
D gene: TRBD1
V gene: TRBV27

CDR3 protein: CSASVVPGYTF
CDR3 DNA: TGCAGTGCTAGCGTGGTGCCTGGCTACACCTTC
clone size: -
J gene: TRBJ1-2
D gene: -
V gene: TRBV20-1

CDR3 protein: CASSLMSVQGGEQFF
CDR3 DNA: TGTGCCAGCAGCTTAATGTCGGTACAGGGGGGTGAGCAGTTCTTC
clone size: -
J gene: TRBJ2-1
D gene: TRBD1
V gene: TRBV7-3

CDR3 protein: CASSLGVTYNSPLHF
CDR3 DNA: TGTGCCAGCAGCTTAGGGGTTACCTATAATTCACCCCTCCACTTT
clone size: -
J gene: TRBJ1-6
D gene: -
V gene: TRBV7-6

CDR3 protein: CASSSTRGPNNEQFF
CDR3 DNA: TGTGCCAGCAGCTCTACCAGGGGCCCAAACAATGAGCAGTTCTTC
clone size: few
J gene: TRBJ2-1
D gene: -
V gene: TRBV7-6

CDR3 protein: CASSSPNDRQAYGYTF
CDR3 DNA: TGTGCCAGCAGTTCACCCAACGACAGGCAGGCCTATGGCTACACCTTC
clone size: -
J gene: TRBJ1-2
D gene: -
V gene: TRBV28

CDR3 protein: CAIRPASGGDSPLHF
CDR3 DNA: TGTGCCATCAGACCCGCCTCAGGGGGCGATTCACCCCTCCACTTT
clone size: -
J gene: TRBJ1-6
D gene: TRBD1
V gene: TRBV10-3

CDR3 protein: CASSPTNGENTEAFF
CDR3 DNA: TGTGCCAGCTCACCCACTAACGGTGAGAACACTGAAGCTTTCTTT
clone size: -
J gene: TRBJ1-1
D gene: -
V gene: TRBV18

CDR3 protein: CASSSSGRRREQYF
CDR3 DNA: TGTGCCAGCAGCAGTAGCGGGAGACGGCGAGAGCAGTACTTC
clone size: -
J gene: TRBJ2-7
D gene: TRBD2
V gene: TRBV6-5

CDR3 protein: CASSPDRSKAFF
CDR3 DNA: TGTGCCAGCAGCCCGGACAGATCTAAAGCTTTCTTT
clone size: -
J gene: TRBJ1-1
D gene: -
V gene: TRBV11-2

CDR3 protein: CASRSGQGGRQYF
CDR3 DNA: TGTGCCAGTAGATCGGGACAGGGCGGTCGGCAGTACTTC
clone size: -
J gene: TRBJ2-7
D gene: TRBD1
V gene: TRBV19

CDR3 protein: CASSNRNTEAFF
CDR3 DNA: TGTGCCAGTAGTAACAGGAACACTGAAGCTTTCTTT
clone size: -
J gene: TRBJ1-1
D gene: -
V gene: TRBV19

CDR3 protein: CSVEDPKGAGELFF
CDR3 DNA: TGCAGCGTTGAAGACCCGAAAGGGGCCGGGGAGCTGTTTTTT
clone size: -
J gene: TRBJ2-2
D gene: -
V gene: TRBV29-1

CDR3 protein: CASSLEGQVYNSPLHF
CDR3 DNA: TGCGCCAGCAGCTTGGAGGGGCAAGTTTATAATTCACCCCTCCACTTT
clone size: -
J gene: TRBJ1-6
D gene: -
V gene: TRBV5-1

CDR3 protein: CASSDGNRPYEQYF
CDR3 DNA: TGTGCCAGCAGTGATGGGAACAGGCCCTACGAGCAGTACTTC
clone size: -
J gene: TRBJ2-7
D gene: -
V gene: TRBV25-1

CDR3 protein: CASSPTGIYGYTF
CDR3 DNA: TGTGCCAGCAGCCCAACAGGGATTTATGGCTACACCTTC
clone size: once
J gene: TRBJ1-2
D gene: -
V gene: TRBV7-2

CDR3 protein: CAWTGGLVSGANVLTF
CDR3 DNA: TGTGCCTGGACAGGGGGCCTGGTGTCTGGGGCCAACGTCCTGACTTTC
clone size: -
J gene: TRBJ2-6
D gene: TRBD1
V gene: TRBV30

CDR3 protein: CASSQLAGSSPLHF
CDR3 DNA: TGTGCCAGCAGCCAACTAGCGGGCTCCTCACCCCTCCACTTT
clone size: -
J gene: TRBJ1-6
D gene: -
V gene: TRBV11-1

CDR3 protein: CSGQGQMNTEAFF
CDR3 DNA: TGCAGCGGCCAGGGGCAAATGAACACTGAAGCTTTCTTT
clone size: medium-sized
J gene: TRBJ1-1
D gene: -
V gene: TRBV29-1

CDR3 protein: CASSKSREGEPPEAFF
CDR3 DNA: TGTGCCAGCAGCAAGTCCAGGGAAGGGGAACCTCCTGAAGCTTTCTTT
clone size: -
J gene: TRBJ1-1
D gene: -
V gene: TRBV21-1

CDR3 protein: CASSYLPTLSEQFF
CDR3 DNA: TGTGCCAGCAGTTACTTACCTACGTTATCTGAGCAGTTCTTC
clone size: -
J gene: TRBJ2-1
D gene: -
V gene: TRBV6-5

CDR3 protein: CASSHRDSQSYGYTF
CDR3 DNA: TGTGCCAGCAGCCACCGGGACAGCCAATCCTATGGCTACACCTTC
clone size: -
J gene: TRBJ1-2
D gene: TRBD1
V gene: TRBV3-1/TRBV3-2

CDR3 protein: CASSDEGEAFF
CDR3 DNA: TGTGCCAGCAGCGATGAGGGGGAAGCTTTCTTT
clone size: few
J gene: TRBJ1-1
D gene: -
V gene: TRBV9

CDR3 protein: CASSFRDRGHQPQHF
CDR3 DNA: TGTGCCAGCAGTTTTAGGGACAGGGGACATCAGCCCCAGCATTTT
clone size: -
J gene: TRBJ1-5
D gene: TRBD1
V gene: TRBV28

CDR3 protein: CASSLDRVGTRNTIYF
CDR3 DNA: TGTGCCAGCAGCTTAGATCGGGTGGGGACGAGAAACACCATATATTTT
clone size: -
J gene: TRBJ1-3
D gene: -
V gene: TRBV11-2

CDR3 protein: CSALEQGGRQPQHF
CDR3 DNA: TGCAGCGCCTTGGAGCAGGGGGGCCGGCAGCCCCAGCATTTT
clone size: few
J gene: TRBJ1-5
D gene: TRBD1
V gene: TRBV29-1

CDR3 protein: CASSLGELQTQYF
CDR3 DNA: TGTGCCAGCAGCTTAGGGGAATTACAGACCCAGTACTTC
clone size: -
J gene: TRBJ2-5
D gene: -
V gene: TRBV7-3

CDR3 protein: CATSRESADEKLFF
CDR3 DNA: TGTGCCACCAGCAGAGAGTCGGCGGATGAAAAACTGTTTTTT
clone size: -
J gene: TRBJ1-4
D gene: -
V gene: TRBV15

CDR3 protein: CARGLYEQYF
CDR3 DNA: TGTGCCAGGGGACTTTACGAGCAGTACTTC
clone size: -
J gene: TRBJ2-7
D gene: -
V gene: TRBV6-4

CDR3 protein: CASSQGLALETQYF
CDR3 DNA: TGCGCCAGCAGCCAAGGACTAGCTTTGGAGACCCAGTACTTC
clone size: -
J gene: TRBJ2-5
D gene: TRBD2
V gene: TRBV4-3

CDR3 protein: CAWSVGTGVSDTQYF
CDR3 DNA: TGTGCCTGGAGTGTTGGGACGGGGGTCTCAGATACGCAGTATTTT
clone size: -
J gene: TRBJ2-3
D gene: -
V gene: TRBV30

CDR3 protein: CASSTGQRSYEQYF
CDR3 DNA: TGTGCCAGTAGTACGGGACAGCGTTCCTACGAGCAGTACTTC
clone size: -
J gene: TRBJ2-7
D gene: TRBD1
V gene: TRBV19